Following are 29 T cell receptor beta chains from one sample sequenced in a study of T-cell memory formation after mild COVID-19 (dated by TCRdb to about 2021). Library preparation was by 5' RACE. Sequencing took place on an Illumina NovaSeq 6000. The public reads were quality trimmed at Q25 with fastp and then assembled into clones with MiXCR by TCRdb, keeping productive beta chains. CDR3 protein sequences are deduplicated, and each keeps its most common genes and DNA. The sample contains approximately 350,000 distinct CDR3 sequences, 13% of them found a single time. The top ten clones comprise about a fifth of the sample. The sample consisted of PBMCs or a T cell subset sorted from them (not recorded which). All receptors come from a man between 18 and 35 years old who had mild COVID-19 (a few samples of this study predate the infection). The sample titles of this study are shuffled in the database, so cell type and time point are left out; the donor was told from shared clones.

The chain combines TRBV27 with TRBJ2-2, with D perhaps matching TRBD2 (6 bases). Germline CDR1 and CDR2: MNHEY and SMNVEV (reference sequence). The CDR3 sequence is 14 residues long. The V gene lost 11 bases and the J gene lost 6 bases, with 19 bases spanning the gap. The CDR3 sequence: CAVSGDLYPGELFF. CDR3 DNA sequence: TGTGCCGTCTCGGGAGACCTTTATCCCGGGGAGCTGTTTTTT.

This clonotype was counted ten times or more. V gene TRBV7-2 combines with J gene TRBJ2-7; D is uncertain. V was trimmed by 4 bases and J by 3 bases, leaving 16 bases between them. CDR1 and CDR2 (germline): SGHTA, FQGNSA. CDR3 length equals 15 residues. DNA of the CDR3: TGTGCCAGCAGCTCATCATTTCGGAACAACTACGAGCAGTACTTC. Translated: CASSSSFRNNYEQYF. The full variable domain, with the rest looked up from reference TRBV7-2 and TRBJ2-7, is GAGVSQSPSNKVTEKGKDVELRCDPISGHTALYWYRQSLGQGLEFLIYFQGNSAPDKSGLPSDRFSAERTGGSVSTLTIQRTQQEDSAVYLCASSSSFRNNYEQYFGPGTRLTVT.

The genes are TRBV6-5 and TRBJ1-2, with TRBD1 matching over 12 bases. The V segment lost 4 bases and the J segment 5 bases; nucleotides outside the gene matches: 8. CDR1 and CDR2 from the germline V gene are MNHEY and SVGAGI. The CDR3 consists of 16 residues. DNA of the CDR3: TGTGCCAGCAGTTTCTCCGTGGGACAGGGGGCGTATGGCTACACCTTC. Translation: CASSFSVGQGAYGYTF.

This clonotype showed up just a few times. The chain couples TRBV21-1 to TRBJ2-7. TRBV21-1 is a pseudogene. This CDR3 has 14 amino acids. For the CDR3, the DNA is TGTGCCAGCAGCAAGGACGAGGGCTCCTACGAGCAGTACTTC. The encoded protein is CASSKDEGSYEQYF.

This clonotype was counted between two and nine times. This sequence joins TRBV5-1 and TRBJ2-7; the match to TRBD1 covers 9 bases. The V gene's germline CDR1 is SGHRS and CDR2 YFSETQ. This CDR3 is 14 amino acids long. The V gene end was trimmed by 4 bases and the J gene end by 4 bases; junction bases not matched to a gene: 6. The CDR3: CASSEQTGGYEQYV. The DNA of the CDR3 is TGCGCCAGCAGCGAACAGACAGGGGGTTACGAGCAGTACGTC.

The chain has TRBV4-3 and TRBJ1-2, with D uncertain. With 0 bases removed from V and 3 bases from J, the gap between germline ends came to 8 bases. The CDR3 has 14 residues. Per germline, CDR1 LGHNA and CDR2 YSLEER. The CDR3 protein is CASSQDQVHYGYTF. CDR3 in DNA: TGCGCCAGCAGCCAAGATCAGGTCCACTATGGCTACACCTTC.

This clonotype was found many times. CDR3 loop: CASSPPGVYQETQYF. In DNA form, the CDR3 reads TGTGCCAGCAGCCCTCCGGGGGTATACCAAGAGACCCAGTACTTC. The V and J genes are TRBV7-9 and TRBJ2-5, with D possibly TRBD2 on 6 matching bases. This CDR3 comprises 15 residues. The germline V gene encodes CDR1 SEHNR and CDR2 FQNEAQ (reference sequence). V shed 5 bases and J shed 0 bases, with 13 bases lying between them.

The V and J genes are TRBV3-1 and TRBJ2-5, with 8 bases matching TRBD1. The CDR3 is 15 residues long. CDR1 LGHDT and CDR2 YNNKEL come from the germline V gene (reference sequence). The V gene end was trimmed by 3 bases and the J gene end by 5 bases; junction bases not matched to a gene: 8. CDR3 in DNA: TGTGCCAGCAGCCATCGGGCAGGGGGCGTCGAGACCCAGTACTTC. Its protein product is CASSHRAGGVETQYF.

This clonotype has just a few counts. The DNA for the CDR3 is TGTGCCAGCAGCTTAATCGGTGAAAAACTGTTTTTT. It specifies CASSLIGEKLFF. The genes are TRBV7-6 and TRBJ1-4; D gene uncertain. The CDR3 runs 12 residues. The ends were cut back, 2 bases at V and 7 bases at J, with 5 bases in the middle. The germline V gene encodes CDR1 SGHVS and CDR2 FNYEAQ.

V and J are TRBV19 and TRBJ1-1; D is uncertain. Germline V gene sequence: CDR1 LNHDA, CDR2 SQIVND (reference sequence). V shed 3 bases and J shed 13 bases, with 21 bases lying between them. The CDR3 is 14 residues long. DNA of the CDR3: TGTGCCAGTAGTATCTCTTCCGGAAACGGTGGGCTTTTCTTT. Translated, it gives CASSISSGNGGLFF. Based on the CDR3 plus reference TRBV19 and TRBJ1-1, the full variable domain is DGGITQSPKYLFRKEGQNVTLSCEQNLNHDAMYWYRQDPGQGLRLIYYSQIVNDFQKGDIAEGYSVSREKKESFPLTVTSAQKNPTAFYLCASSISSGNGGLFFGQGTRLTVV.

This clonotype was detected many times. The chain is built from TRBV7-9 and TRBJ2-3; tentative D call: TRBD2 (5 bases). The CDR3 runs to 15 residues. Per germline, CDR1 SEHNR and CDR2 FQNEAQ (reference sequence). V was pared by 2 bases and J by 5 bases, with 14 bases between. CDR3 protein: CASSLIGDEGDTQYF. The DNA for the CDR3 is TGTGCCAGCAGCTTAATCGGGGATGAAGGAGATACGCAGTATTTT.

This clonotype was seen a few times. The chain has TRBV19 and TRBJ2-2; a weak D match, TRBD2 (6 bases). Germline CDR1 is LNHDA and CDR2 is SQIVND (reference sequence). This CDR3 is 14 amino acids long. V lost 5 bases, J lost 6 bases, and 13 bases lay in between. CDR3 residues: CASSYLRLAGELFF. CDR3 DNA sequence: TGTGCCAGTAGTTACTTAAGACTAGCCGGGGAGCTGTTTTTT.

This clonotype has just a few counts. The genes are TRBV7-9 and TRBJ1-1; 8 bases map to TRBD1. The germline V gene has CDR1 SEHNR and CDR2 FQNEAQ (reference sequence). V lost 2 bases, J lost 5 bases, and 4 bases stayed unmatched. This CDR3 comprises 14 residues. The DNA of the CDR3 is TGTGCCAGCAGCTTACAACAGGGGGGGACTGAAGCTTTCTTT. This encodes CASSLQQGGTEAFF.

This sequence joins TRBV10-3 and TRBJ1-2, with D tentatively TRBD1 (5 bases). The CDR3 sequence is 12 residues long. The V gene's germline CDR1 is ENHRY and CDR2 SYGVKD. V lost 4 bases and J 5 bases, leaving 8 bases between the germline ends. CDR3 loop: CAISGQPYGYTF. In nucleotides, the CDR3 is TGTGCCATCAGTGGACAGCCTTATGGCTACACCTTC.

In its sample, this clonotype was seen a few times. The V gene is TRBV5-5, the J gene TRBJ1-6; 7 nucleotides align to TRBD1. V lost 3 bases and J lost 4; bases outside the gene matches: 7. This CDR3 comprises 16 residues. CDR1 is SGHKS and CDR2 is YYEKEE in the germline V gene (reference sequence). CDR3 DNA: TGTGCCAGCAGCTCTGGACAGGACGCTTATAATTCACCCCTCCACTTT. This translates into CASSSGQDAYNSPLHF.

In its sample, this clonotype was seen a few times. The chain couples TRBV7-9 to TRBJ2-7; D tentatively reads TRBD1 or TRBD2 (5 bases each). Trimming took 7 bases from V and 4 from J, leaving 20 bases between them. The CDR3 contains 15 residues. Germline lookup yields CDR1 SEHNR and CDR2 FQNEAQ (reference sequence). The CDR3: CASTSAGGPLYEQYF. In nucleotides, the CDR3 is TGTGCCAGCACCTCTGCTGGGGGACCTCTGTACGAGCAGTACTTC. The variable domain in full, with the rest retrieved from reference TRBV7-9 and TRBJ2-7, is DTGVSQNPRHKITKRGQNVTFRCDPISEHNRLYWYRQTLGQGPEFLTYFQNEAQLEKSRLLSDRFSAERPKGSFSTLEIQRTEQGDSAMYLCASTSAGGPLYEQYFGPGTRLTVT.

In this sample, this clonotype turned up a few times. This sequence joins TRBV7-9 and TRBJ2-5, with D perhaps matching TRBD1 or TRBD2 (6 bases each). Trimming took off 6 bases at V and 1 base at J, with 21 bases between the two ends. The CDR3 totals 17 residues. Germline assignment: CDR1 SEHNR and CDR2 FQNEAQ (reference sequence). The CDR3 reads CASSRGPRFGGQETQYF. CDR3 DNA: TGTGCCAGCAGTCGGGGGCCCCGCTTCGGTGGCCAAGAGACCCAGTACTTC. The complete variable domain, with remaining parts taken from reference TRBV7-9 and TRBJ2-5, reads DTGVSQNPRHKITKRGQNVTFRCDPISEHNRLYWYRQTLGQGPEFLTYFQNEAQLEKSRLLSDRFSAERPKGSFSTLEIQRTEQGDSAMYLCASSRGPRFGGQETQYFGPGTRLLVL.

This clonotype occurred a few times. The chain uses TRBV12-3 or TRBV12-4 and TRBJ1-5; D is possibly TRBD1 (5 bases). CDR3 size: 15 residues. Trimming took off 2 bases at V and 1 base at J, with 9 bases between the two ends. The CDR3: CASSLFGASNQPQHF. CDR3 in DNA: TGTGCCAGCAGTTTATTCGGGGCCAGCAATCAGCCCCAGCATTTT.

The J gene is TRBJ2-3, the V gene TRBV2; D is unclear. This CDR3 comprises 11 residues. Germline CDR1 reads SNHLY; CDR2 reads FYNNEI. Trimming took off 6 bases at V and 6 bases at J, with 7 bases between the two ends. The CDR3 DNA sequence: TGTGCCAGCAGGCCCTTTGATACGCAGTATTTT. Translated: CASRPFDTQYF.

This clonotype was counted a few times. The chain joins TRBV12-3 or TRBV12-4 to TRBJ1-1; 8 bases align to TRBD1. CDR3 size: 14 residues. After removal of 6 bases from V and 3 bases from J, the junction contained 6 bases not matched to a gene. The CDR3: CASRGQVRDTEAFF. The CDR3 DNA follows: TGTGCCAGCAGGGGACAGGTTCGAGACACTGAAGCTTTCTTT.

This clonotype turned up a few times. The V and J genes are TRBV20-1 and TRBJ1-5; 7 bases align to TRBD1. Germline V CDR1 and CDR2: DFQATT, SNEGSKA (reference sequence). V dropped 3 bases and J dropped 1; count of bases not matched to a gene: 3. The CDR3 is made up of 14 amino acids. The CDR3 reads CSARGTASNQPQHF. In DNA form, the CDR3 reads TGCAGTGCTAGGGGGACAGCAAGCAATCAGCCCCAGCATTTT.

This clonotype was found a few times. The rearrangement joins TRBV5-6 to TRBJ1-2; 7 bases fit TRBD1. The V gene end was trimmed by 0 bases and the J gene end by 6 bases; junction bases not matched to a gene: 14. Germline V gene sequence: CDR1 SGHDT, CDR2 YYEEEE. This CDR3 contains 17 residues. The DNA for the CDR3 is TGTGCCAGCAGCTTGGAATTGGGGTCGGGACAGAATGATGGCTACACCTTC. Encoded protein: CASSLELGSGQNDGYTF.

Only a few counts were recorded for this clonotype. The V gene is TRBV20-1, the J gene TRBJ2-2; D is unresolved. Germline CDR1 and CDR2: DFQATT and SNEGSKA (reference sequence). Trimming stripped 1 base from V and 6 bases from J, with 6 bases between. The CDR3 contains 12 residues. The CDR3 nucleotides are TGCAGTGCTAGAGCCCCACCCGGGGAGCTGTTTTTT. This codes for CSARAPPGELFF.

This chain uses TRBV19 with TRBJ1-5, with D possibly matching TRBD1 (5 bases). Germline CDR1 and CDR2: LNHDA and SQIVND (reference sequence). CDR3 length: 13 amino acids. V dropped 4 bases and J dropped 7 bases, with 11 bases sitting between them. CDR3 residues: CASSRSPGQPQHF. The CDR3 nucleotides are TGTGCCAGTAGTAGGTCCCCAGGGCAGCCCCAGCATTTT.

The V gene is TRBV6-5, the J gene TRBJ1-5; TRBD1 is a possible D gene (5 bases). The CDR3 sequence is 14 residues long. V lost 6 bases to trimming and J lost 6 bases, with 15 bases between them. Germline V gene lookup returns CDR1 MNHEY and CDR2 SVGAGI. CDR3 amino acids: CASSLGGPFQPQHF. The CDR3 DNA follows: TGTGCCAGCAGCCTTGGGGGTCCCTTTCAGCCCCAGCATTTT.

This rearrangement joins TRBV20-1 to TRBJ2-1, with 9 bases lining up with TRBD1. The CDR3 consists of 16 residues. CDR1 and CDR2 from the germline V gene are DFQATT and SNEGSKA (reference sequence). J was trimmed by 7 bases and V by 6 bases; bases with no gene match: 16. CDR3: CSAPEVRDRDGNEQFF. CDR3 in DNA: TGCAGTGCCCCGGAGGTCCGGGACAGGGATGGAAATGAGCAGTTCTTC.

The chain carries TRBV12-3 or TRBV12-4 and TRBJ1-2; D call uncertain. The CDR3 is 14 amino acids. V was clipped by 6 bases and J by 4 bases, with 15 bases between them. Here the CDR3 DNA reads TGTGCCAGCAGCCCGATCGGCAGAGCCTATGGCTACACCTTC. Translation: CASSPIGRAYGYTF.

V and J are TRBV7-2 and TRBJ1-3; D unclear. Per the germline V gene, CDR1 is SGHTA and CDR2 is FQGNSA. The length of the CDR3 is 18 residues. V was trimmed by 0 bases and J by 0 bases, leaving 15 bases between them. The CDR3 DNA sequence: TGTGCCAGCAGCTTAGCGAATGGTATAGGGTCCTCTGGAAACACCATATATTTT. It translates to CASSLANGIGSSGNTIYF.

The chain couples TRBV12-3 or TRBV12-4 to TRBJ2-3; the D gene is possibly TRBD1 (5 bases). Trimming stripped 6 bases from V and 2 bases from J, with 12 bases between. This CDR3 is built from 14 residues. Here the CDR3 DNA reads TGTGCCAGCAGCCAGACAGCTTCCACAGATACGCAGTATTTT. This encodes CASSQTASTDTQYF.